A few counts support the clone carrying this T cell receptor (beta chain). J lost 3 bases, V lost 7 bases, and 6 bases had no gene match. Germline V gene data show CDR1 as MNHNY and CDR2 as SVGAGI (reference sequence). This CDR3 has 14 residues. The data belong to a study of OX40 agonist ivuxolimab in advanced cancers. Profiled with immunoSEQ multiplex PCR; TCRdb holds only in-frame clones, not every one. The data hold some 96,000 clones, with approximately 90% observed a single time. The chain employs TRBV6-6 and TRBJ2-3, with 8 bases fitting TRBD2. This receptor was taken from an adult with an advanced solid tumor such as melanoma, head and neck, liver or kidney cancer. Sequencing used CD4+ or CD8+ T cells sorted from blood, obtained in a trial of the OX40 agonist ivuxolimab. The CDR3 here is CASKWTSFTDTQYF. In nucleotides, the CDR3 is TGTGCCAGCAAGTGGACTAGCTTTACAGATACGCAGTATTTT.